Listed here are 12 T cell receptor beta chains from one sample, sequenced in a study of blood T cell repertoires in COVID-19. Libraries were prepared by immunoSEQ multiplex PCR; TCRdb keeps only in-frame clonotypes and omits some of them. The table records around 70,000 clones, roughly 84% of them present only once. The material sequenced was peripheral blood. Receptors were obtained from a woman aged 80 or over with active or convalescent COVID-19.

The chain joins TRBV6-4 to TRBJ2-7; TRBD1 matches at 8 bases. V was pared by 10 bases and J by 0 bases, with 8 bases of the junction left unmatched. CDR1 is MRHNA, CDR2 SNTAGT, per germline. The CDR3 consists of 14 residues. As DNA, the CDR3 is TGTGCCACTCCGGCCACAGGGGGCTCCTACGAGCAGTACTTC. Its protein is CATPATGGSYEQYF.

The genes are TRBV30 and TRBJ1-2; 11 nucleotides agree with TRBD1. The length of the CDR3 is 14 residues. After removal of 0 bases from V and 12 bases from J, the junction contained 9 bases not matched to a gene. Looked up from germline, CDR1 is GTSNPN and CDR2 is SVGIG (reference sequence). The CDR3: CAWSVSGTGGVDTF. CDR3 nucleotides: TGTGCCTGGAGTGTTTCCGGGACAGGGGGTGTGGACACCTTC.

This clone turned up a few times. One junction end disagrees with the germline gene, perhaps due to a read error. The genes are TRBV6-1 and TRBJ2-1; 8 nucleotides agree with TRBD2. This CDR3 region has 17 residues. Germline lookup yields CDR1 MNHNS and CDR2 SASEGT. CDR3 residues: CASNEGGSGASYNEQFF. As DNA, the CDR3 is TGTGCCAGCAATGAAGGTGGTAGCGGGGCATCCTACAATGAGCAGTTCTTC.

This clone turned up a few times. The gene calls are TRBV5-6 and TRBJ2-2, with D hard to call. The CDR3 is 13 residues long. The V and J ends lost 9 bases and 5 bases respectively, with 14 bases between them. In germline, CDR1 is SGHDT, CDR2 YYEEEE. For the CDR3, the DNA is TGTGCCACTCATGGCATCTTGACCGGGGAGCTGTTTTTT. Translating it yields CATHGILTGELFF.

V and J are TRBV30 and TRBJ1-2, with D maybe TRBD1 (6 bases). The CDR3 runs to 12 residues. The germline V and J ends were trimmed by 1 base and 6 bases, with 9 bases remaining between them. Germline assignment: CDR1 GTSNPN and CDR2 SVGIG (reference sequence). The CDR3: CAWSGGGDGYTF. As DNA, the CDR3 is TGTGCCTGGAGTGGAGGGGGAGATGGCTACACCTTC.

The rearrangement uses TRBV18 and TRBJ2-7; tentatively, D is TRBD2 (6 bases). Germline V CDR1 and CDR2: KGHSH, LQKENI. Deletions cut 5 bases from V and 4 bases from J, with 21 bases between. The CDR3 is 16 amino acids. The CDR3 DNA sequence: TGTGCCAGCTCATCGCAGGGAGGTCAAGGGAGGTACGAGCAGTACTTC. This encodes CASSSQGGQGRYEQYF. The variable domain in full, with the rest retrieved from reference TRBV18 and TRBJ2-7, is NAGVMQNPRHLVRRRGQEARLRCSPMKGHSHVYWYRQLPEEGLKFMVYLQKENIIDESGMPKERFSAEFPKEGPSILRIQQVVRGDSAAYFCASSSQGGQGRYEQYFGPGTRLTVT.

Only one count was recorded for this clone. The chain carries TRBV3-1 (or the pseudogene TRBV3-2) and TRBJ2-2; TRBD2 matches 9 bases. CDR3 length equals 16 residues. Germline-derived CDR1 and CDR2 are LGHDT and YNNKEL (reference sequence). V was pared by 0 bases and J by 5 bases, with 4 bases of the junction left unmatched. The CDR3 DNA follows: TGTGCCAGCAGCCAAGATAGAGCGGGGGGAACCGGGGAGCTGTTTTTT. It translates to CASSQDRAGGTGELFF.

The rearrangement joins TRBV9 to TRBJ2-1; possibly TRBD1 for D (5 bases). The CDR3 is 13 amino acids. From germline, CDR1 is SGDLS and CDR2 YYNGEE. V was cut by 0 bases and J by 6 bases, with 7 bases left in between. CDR3 residues: CASSVAGINEQFF. Written as DNA, the CDR3 is TGTGCCAGCAGCGTAGCAGGGATCAATGAGCAGTTCTTC.

The CDR3 region is CASSFVGGCYNEQFF. DNA of the CDR3: TGTGCCAGCAGCTTTGTTGGGGGCTGCTACAATGAGCAGTTCTTC. This rearrangement joins TRBV12-1 to TRBJ2-1; TRBD1 is taken as the D call from the table, unchecked against the DNA. TRBV12-1 is flagged as a pseudogene. This CDR3 region has 15 residues.

The rearrangement joins TRBV4-2 to TRBJ2-2; 9 bases align to TRBD2. Germline V gives CDR1 LGHNA, CDR2 YNFKEQ. CDR3 length: 16 residues. The ends lost 5 bases at V and 5 bases at J; junction bases unmatched: 9. The CDR3 DNA sequence: TGTGCCAGCAGCGAAATAGCGGGGGAAGTGACCGGGGAGCTGTTTTTT. Protein sequence: CASSEIAGEVTGELFF.

CDR3 sequence reads: CASGLYSSGANVLTF. The CDR3 region has the DNA TGTGCCAGCGGCCTTTACAGCTCTGGGGCCAACGTCCTGACTTTC. The chain combines TRBV6-5 with TRBJ2-6; D remains ambiguous. Germline lookup yields CDR1 MNHEY and CDR2 SVGAGI. Trimming removed 8 bases at V and 0 bases at J, with 11 bases between. The CDR3 sequence is 15 residues long.

Only one count was recorded for this clone. The rearrangement uses TRBV11-1 and TRBJ2-2, with D unclear. V lost 5 bases to trimming and J lost 3 bases, with 7 bases between them. CDR1 and CDR2 from the germline V gene are SGHAT and FQDESV (reference sequence). The CDR3 runs 13 residues. Here the CDR3 DNA reads TGTGCCAGCAGCCCTCGTTACACCGGGGAGCTGTTTTTT. Its translation is CASSPRYTGELFF.